A selection of T cell receptor beta chains follows, all from one sample in a study of control samples from healthy donors and cancer patients. Sequencing used immunoSEQ multiplex PCR; TCRdb keeps in-frame clones, though not all of them. The sample has 130,000 or so clones, roughly 84% seen once. The material sequenced was blood. Receptor source: a man between 50 and 59 years old in good health. Both conserved end residues are part of each CDR3. Each record gives: J gene, clone size, V gene, D gene, CDR3 DNA, CDR3 protein. The D gene is left open where the match is weak. Expanded clones are given a class, and other clones once, few, many or no size at all.

>TRBJ2-1|-|TRBV3-1/TRBV3-2|TRBD2
TGTGCCAGCAGCCAAGCAGCGGGGGGGCCAGACAATGAGCAGTTCTTC
CASSQAAGGPDNEQFF
>TRBJ1-1|-|TRBV6-5|TRBD1
TGTGCCAGCAGAAAATCAGGGGGGGGCACTGAAGCTTTCTTT
CASRKSGGGTEAFF
>TRBJ2-2|-|TRBV9|TRBD2
TGTGCCAGCACCGGGCCGGGACTAGGGGACACCGGGGAGCTGTTTTTT
CASTGPGLGDTGELFF
>TRBJ2-3|few|TRBV11-2|-
TGTGCCAGCAGCAAGGGGGTATTCCTACGGGGCACAGATACGCAGTATTTT
CASSKGVFLRGTDTQYF
>TRBJ1-1|-|TRBV6-6|TRBD1
TGTGCCAGCAGTTATTCCCTCAGGGGGATCGCTTTCTTT
CASSYSLRGIAFF
>TRBJ2-7|-|TRBV5-6|TRBD2
TGTGCCAGCAGCTTGGTTGAGACTAGCGCTTACGAGCAGTACTTC
CASSLVETSAYEQYF
>TRBJ1-2|few|TRBV2|TRBD1
TGTGCCAGTCGGACAGGGGTAGACTATGGCTACACCTTC
CASRTGVDYGYTF
>TRBJ1-1|-|TRBV30|-
TGTGCCTGGAGTGGGCGGGTGAACACTGAAGCTTTCTTT
CAWSGRVNTEAFF
>TRBJ2-5|-|TRBV5-1|TRBD2
TGCGCCAGCCGGGCTAGCGGGAGCTCCCTCCAAGAGACCCAGTACTTC
CASRASGSSLQETQYF
>TRBJ2-1|once|TRBV11-2|TRBD2
TGTGCCAGCAGCTTAGAAGGCGGGGGGGCCAGGAATGAGCAGTTCTTC
CASSLEGGGARNEQFF
>TRBJ2-3|-|TRBV2|TRBD1
TGTGCCAGCAGTCGGACAGGGATGGCAGATACGCAGTATTTT
CASSRTGMADTQYF
>TRBJ1-4|once|TRBV30|-
TGTGCCTGGAGTATTGACAGAACTGCAACTAATGAAAAACTGTTTTTT
CAWSIDRTATNEKLFF
>TRBJ2-7|-|TRBV28|TRBD1
TGTGCCAGCAGTGGGGTGAGGGGGCACGACGAGCAGTACTTC
CASSGVRGHDEQYF
>TRBJ2-1|-|TRBV11-2|-
TGTGCCAGCAGCTTAGATCGATTATGGGAGCAGTTCTTC
CASSLDRLWEQFF
>TRBJ2-2|-|TRBV7-9|-
TGTGCCAGCAGCTTAGCGGGGGTTAACACCGGGGAGCTGTTTTTT
CASSLAGVNTGELFF
>TRBJ2-5|-|TRBV7-9|-
TGTGCCAGCAGCTTAGTTCAGGGGCAAGAGACCCAGTACTTC
CASSLVQGQETQYF
>TRBJ2-1|-|TRBV5-1|-
TGCGCCAGCAGCCGAACCCCACACCAGGGGGGACAGAATGAGCAGTTCTTC
CASSRTPHQGGQNEQFF
>TRBJ2-3|-|TRBV6-2/TRBV6-3|-
TGTGCCAGCAGTTACTCTATAAACACAGATACGCAGTATTTT
CASSYSINTDTQYF
>TRBJ2-5|-|TRBV18|-
TGTGCCAGCTCCTTTTTGTACTCCGGTTATCGAGAGACCCAGTACTTC
CASSFLYSGYRETQYF
>TRBJ1-2|-|TRBV21-1|-
TGTGCCAGCAGTAAGAGGATGCGGACAGGGAAGTTCGGCTACACCTTC
CASSKRMRTGKFGYTF
>TRBJ1-6|-|TRBV18|-
TGTGCCAGCTCACCATCATACAGGGTGAACAATTCACCCCTCCACTTT
CASSPSYRVNNSPLHF
>TRBJ1-2|once|TRBV30|-
TGTGCCTGGACCAGGGGCAACTATGGCTACACCTTC
CAWTRGNYGYTF
>TRBJ2-7|-|TRBV5-5|-
TGTGCCAGCAGCTTGGCAACGGGTAGTGGGGGCTCCTACGAGCAGTACTTC
CASSLATGSGGSYEQYF
>TRBJ1-1|-|TRBV10-3|-
TGTGCCATCAGGAGACAGGAGAAGAACACTGAAGCTTTCTTT
CAIRRQEKNTEAFF
>TRBJ2-5|-|TRBV6-5|-
TGTGCCAGCCGGCAGGGTGTTTTAGAGACCCAGTACTTC
CASRQGVLETQYF
>TRBJ1-6|once|TRBV27|-
TGTGCCAGCATCGTCAGGAATTCACCCCTCCACTTT
CASIVRNSPLHF
>TRBJ2-2|-|TRBV7-9|-
TGTGCCAGCAGCTTAGTTTCCGGGGAGCTGTTTTTT
CASSLVSGELFF
>TRBJ2-7|-|TRBV7-3|TRBD2
TGTGCCAGCAGCTTAAGTGCGACTAGCGGGCCCTACGAGCAGTACTTC
CASSLSATSGPYEQYF
>TRBJ1-2|-|TRBV24-1|TRBD1
TGTGCCACCAGTGAATCACAGGGGGCCTATGGCTACACCTTC
CATSESQGAYGYTF
>TRBJ1-2|-|TRBV11-3|-
TGTGCCAGCAGCTTAGATCGAGCTGGGAGCCTTCTTTATGGCTACACCTTC
CASSLDRAGSLLYGYTF
>TRBJ1-1|-|TRBV29-1|TRBD1
TGCAGCGTTGAAGACACAAACAGGGGTGAAGCTTTCTTT
CSVEDTNRGEAFF
>TRBJ1-1|-|TRBV5-1|-
TGCGCCAGCAGGTTTGAGAAGGATGATGATGAAGCTTTCTTT
CASRFEKDDDEAFF
>TRBJ2-5|-|TRBV7-2|-
TGTGCCAGCAGCATCCGACATGGGGTTGGCGAGACCCAGTACTTC
CASSIRHGVGETQYF
>TRBJ1-1|-|TRBV28|-
TGTGCCAGCAGTTTGTCGCCGGGACGGAGTCATGACTCTGAAGCTTTCTTT
CASSLSPGRSHDSEAFF
>TRBJ1-1|-|TRBV6-4|-
TGTGCCAGCAGATTAGCCCCGTCGAACACTGAAGCTTTCTTT
CASRLAPSNTEAFF
>TRBJ2-5|-|TRBV12-5|-
TGTGCTAGTGGTTTGGTATCCGGGAAGACAAGGATAGAGACCCAGTACTTC
CASGLVSGKTRIETQYF
>TRBJ2-4|-|TRBV6-1|TRBD1
TGTGCCAGCAGTGAATTAGGAGGGACAGGTAAAAACATTCAGTACTTC
CASSELGGTGKNIQYF
>TRBJ1-4|-|TRBV2|-
TGTGCCAGCAGGAGACAAGCAACTAATGAAAAACTGTTTTTT
CASRRQATNEKLFF
>TRBJ1-1|-|TRBV18|TRBD1
TGTGCCAGCTCACAACAGGGGGGAGGAACTGAAGCTTTCTTT
CASSQQGGGTEAFF
>TRBJ1-5|-|TRBV15|TRBD1
TGTGCCACCAGCGGACCACAGGGGAAGGAACAGCCCCAGCATTTT
CATSGPQGKEQPQHF
>TRBJ1-4|few|TRBV7-9|TRBD1
TGTGCCAGCAGCTTATCCCCAGGGGGAGAAAAACTGTTTTTT
CASSLSPGGEKLFF
>TRBJ2-3|-|TRBV11-1|TRBD2
TGTGCCAGCAGCTTAGTTCCCGGGGGGGCCACAGATACGCAGTATTTT
CASSLVPGGATDTQYF
>TRBJ2-5|-|TRBV7-3|TRBD2
TGTGCCAGCAGCCAAAGCCCAGCGGGGCTACAAGAGACCCAGTACTTC
CASSQSPAGLQETQYF
>TRBJ2-5|once|TRBV15|-
TGTGCCACCAGCAGAGTAGGGGGGGCCAGTGGGAAGACCCAGTACTTC
CATSRVGGASGKTQYF
>TRBJ1-6|-|TRBV2|TRBD1
TGTGCCAGCCATACAGGGGGATCACCCCTCCACTTT
CASHTGGSPLHF
>TRBJ2-7|-|TRBV19|-
TGTGCCAGTAGCCAGGGTAGGACTCGCGAGCAGTACTTC
CASSQGRTREQYF
>TRBJ1-4|-|TRBV5-1|TRBD1
TGCGCCAGCAGCTTCGACAGGGGACATAATGAAAAACTGTTTTTT
CASSFDRGHNEKLFF
>TRBJ2-7|-|TRBV18|TRBD2
TGTGCCAGCTCACCCGAAGCGGGGGGGCGTCTCGAGCAGTACTTC
CASSPEAGGRLEQYF
>TRBJ2-7|-|TRBV2|-
TGTGCCAGCAGAGCAACAGGGAAGCCATACGAGCAGTACTTC
CASRATGKPYEQYF
>TRBJ2-3|-|TRBV6-5|TRBD2
TGTGCCAGCAGTTCAGACCTTCTTCGGCGGGGGGCCGTTTTT
CASSSDLLRRGAVF
>TRBJ2-3|-|TRBV11-2|-
TGTGCTAGCAGCTTAGCTGGGGCGGAGGATACGCAGTATTTT
CASSLAGAEDTQYF
>TRBJ2-7|-|TRBV29-1|TRBD1
TGCAGCGTTAAACCGGGACAGAGCCCCTACGAGCAGTACTTC
CSVKPGQSPYEQYF
>TRBJ1-2|once|TRBV5-1|-
TGCGCCCGCAGCTTGGGACCGGGGGCGCGGGGCTACACCTTC
CARSLGPGARGYTF
>TRBJ2-6|once|TRBV6-6|TRBD1
TGTGCCAGCAGATCATACAGGGGCTCTGGGGCCAACGTCCTGACTTTC
CASRSYRGSGANVLTF
>TRBJ1-1|-|TRBV13|-
TGTGCCAGCAGCTTAAATCAGGGGAGTGAGACTGAAGCTTTCTTT
CASSLNQGSETEAFF